The following is a TCR beta chain sequence with its context. CDR3 length: 12 residues. With 4 bases removed from V and 5 bases from J, the gap between germline ends came to 5 bases. In germline, CDR1 is ENHRY, CDR2 SYGVKD. This specimen comes from a study of control samples from healthy donors and cancer patients. This table comes from immunoSEQ multiplex PCR, and its TCRdb copy is limited to in-frame clones, with some not included. Altogether about 180,000 clones are present, 90% being singletons, with the ten largest covering just over 1.4%. The rearrangement uses TRBV10-3 and TRBJ2-2; D is uncertain. Input material: blood. This sequence originates from a woman aged 50 to 65 in good health. CDR3 sequence: CAISVGTGELFF. CDR3 coding DNA: TGTGCCATCAGTGTTGGTACCGGGGAGCTGTTTTTT.